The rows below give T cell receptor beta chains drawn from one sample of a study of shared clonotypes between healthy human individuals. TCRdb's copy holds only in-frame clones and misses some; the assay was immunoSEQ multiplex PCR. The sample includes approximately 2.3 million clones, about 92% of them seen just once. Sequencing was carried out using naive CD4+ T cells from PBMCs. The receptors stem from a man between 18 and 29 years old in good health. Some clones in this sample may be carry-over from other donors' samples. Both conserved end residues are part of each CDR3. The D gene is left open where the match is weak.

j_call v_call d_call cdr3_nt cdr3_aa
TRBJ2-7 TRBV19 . TGTGCCAGTAGACCCCGGCCCGGGACACCAGACTACGAGCAGTACTTC CASRPRPGTPDYEQYF
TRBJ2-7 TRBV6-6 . TGTGCCAGCAGTTACTCGAGGCAGACCTACGAGCAGTACTTC CASSYSRQTYEQYF
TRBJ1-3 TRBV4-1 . TGCGCCAGCAGCCAGGAGGGGGGCACCATATATTTT CASSQEGGTIYF
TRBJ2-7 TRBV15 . TGTGCCACCAGCAGCTTACTTGGGGAGCAGTACTTC CATSSLLGEQYF
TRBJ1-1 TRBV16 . TGTGCCAGCAGCCAATCGATTCTCGCTCAGACTACCAACACTGAAGCTTTCTTT CASSQSILAQTTNTEAFF
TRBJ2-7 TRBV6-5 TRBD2 TGTGCCAGCAGGCTAGCGGGAGGGCTCTCCGAGCAGTACTTC CASRLAGGLSEQYF
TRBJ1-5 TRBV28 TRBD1 TGTGCCAGCAGGCTGGACAGGGACAATCAGCCCCAGCATTTT CASRLDRDNQPQHF
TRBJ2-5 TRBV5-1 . TGCGCCAGCAGCCTACCCGCGGGCAACCAAGAGACCCAGTACTTC CASSLPAGNQETQYF
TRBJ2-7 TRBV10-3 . TGTGCCATCAGTGACGGGACAAAGCAATACGAGCAGTACTTC CAISDGTKQYEQYF
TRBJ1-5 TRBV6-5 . TGTGCCAGCAGAAAGACAGGAACAGGCAATCAGCCCCAGCATTTT CASRKTGTGNQPQHF
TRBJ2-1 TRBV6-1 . TGTGCCAGCAGTGAAGAGGCTGTCACCTACAATGAGCAGTTCTTC CASSEEAVTYNEQFF
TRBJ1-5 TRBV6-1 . TGTGCCAGCAGTGAACAGGGCCTTAGCAATCAGCCCCAGCATTTT CASSEQGLSNQPQHF
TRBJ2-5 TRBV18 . TGTGCCAGCTCATCCTATCAAGAGACCCAGTACTTC CASSSYQETQYF
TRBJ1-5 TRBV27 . TGTGCCAGCAGTTTATTCGGGACATTGAGCAATCAGCCCCAGCATTTT CASSLFGTLSNQPQHF
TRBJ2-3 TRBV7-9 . TGTGCCAGCAGCTTGCAACAGGGACTAAGCGGGTCTAGCACAGATACGCAGTATTTT CASSLQQGLSGSSTDTQYF
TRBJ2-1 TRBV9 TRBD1 TGTGCCAGCAGCCCCCGACAGGGATACAATGAGCAGTTCTTC CASSPRQGYNEQFF
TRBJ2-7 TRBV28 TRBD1 TGTGCCAGCACCTGGGGACAGGCATCCTACGAGCAGTACTTC CASTWGQASYEQYF